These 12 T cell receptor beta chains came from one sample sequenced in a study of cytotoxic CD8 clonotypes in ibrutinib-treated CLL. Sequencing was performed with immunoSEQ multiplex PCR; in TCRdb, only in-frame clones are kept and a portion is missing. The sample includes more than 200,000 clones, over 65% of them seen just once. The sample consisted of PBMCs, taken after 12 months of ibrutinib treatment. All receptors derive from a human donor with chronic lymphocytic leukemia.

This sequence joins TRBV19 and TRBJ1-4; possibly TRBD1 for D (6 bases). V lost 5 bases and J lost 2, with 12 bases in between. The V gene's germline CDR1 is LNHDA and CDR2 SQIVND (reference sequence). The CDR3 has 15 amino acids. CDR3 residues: CASSPRQATNEKLFF. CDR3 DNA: TGTGCCAGTAGTCCCAGACAGGCGACTAATGAAAAACTGTTTTTT.

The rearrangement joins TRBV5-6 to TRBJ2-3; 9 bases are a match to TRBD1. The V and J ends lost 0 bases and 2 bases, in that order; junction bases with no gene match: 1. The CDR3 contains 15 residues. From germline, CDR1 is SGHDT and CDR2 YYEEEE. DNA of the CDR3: TGTGCCAGCAGCTTGGGGGACAGGGACACAGATACGCAGTATTTT. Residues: CASSLGDRDTDTQYF.

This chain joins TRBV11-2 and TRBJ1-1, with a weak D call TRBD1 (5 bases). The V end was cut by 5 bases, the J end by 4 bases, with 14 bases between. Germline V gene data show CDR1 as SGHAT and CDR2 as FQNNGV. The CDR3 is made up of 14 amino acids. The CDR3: CASSPTGVGTEAFF. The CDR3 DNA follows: TGTGCCAGCAGCCCCACGGGGGTAGGCACTGAAGCTTTCTTT. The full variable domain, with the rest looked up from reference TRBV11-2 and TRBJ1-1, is EAGVAQSPRYKIIEKRQSVAFWCNPISGHATLYWYQQILGQGPKLLIQFQNNGVVDDSQLPKDRFSAERLKGVDSTLKIQPAKLEDSAVYLCASSPTGVGTEAFFGQGTRLTVV.

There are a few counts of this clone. The CDR3 sequence: CASSPNGGLPSTF. The CDR3 region has the DNA TGTGCCAGCAGCCCCAACGGGGGATTACCTAGCACCTTC. This rearrangement joins TRBV11-2 to TRBJ1-2, with a weak D call TRBD1 (5 bases). The CDR3 sequence is 13 residues long. Trimming cost V 5 bases and J 13 bases, with 20 bases left between them. Germline CDR1 is SGHAT and CDR2 is FQNNGV. Full variable domain (rest looked up from reference TRBV11-2 and TRBJ1-2): EAGVAQSPRYKIIEKRQSVAFWCNPISGHATLYWYQQILGQGPKLLIQFQNNGVVDDSQLPKDRFSAERLKGVDSTLKIQPAKLEDSAVYLCASSPNGGLPSTFGSGTRLTVV.

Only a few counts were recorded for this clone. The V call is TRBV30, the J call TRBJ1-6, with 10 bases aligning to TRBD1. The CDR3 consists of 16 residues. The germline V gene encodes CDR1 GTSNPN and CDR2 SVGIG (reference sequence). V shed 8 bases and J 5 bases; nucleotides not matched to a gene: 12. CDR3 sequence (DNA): TGTGCCAGGAAATCCGAAGGGACAGGGGATAATTCACCCCTCCACTTT. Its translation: CARKSEGTGDNSPLHF.

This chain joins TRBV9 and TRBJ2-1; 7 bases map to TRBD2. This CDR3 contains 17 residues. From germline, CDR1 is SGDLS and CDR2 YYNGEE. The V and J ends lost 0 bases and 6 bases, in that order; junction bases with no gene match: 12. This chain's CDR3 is CASSVEAGSIFLNEQFF. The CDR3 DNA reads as TGTGCCAGCAGCGTAGAAGCGGGGTCTATCTTCCTCAATGAGCAGTTCTTC.

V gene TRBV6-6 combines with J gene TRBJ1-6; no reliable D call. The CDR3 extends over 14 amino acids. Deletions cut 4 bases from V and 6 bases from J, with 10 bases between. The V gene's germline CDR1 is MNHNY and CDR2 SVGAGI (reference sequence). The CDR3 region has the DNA TGTGCCAGCAGTTTCGGGCGGACTAATTCACCCCTCCACTTT. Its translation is CASSFGRTNSPLHF.

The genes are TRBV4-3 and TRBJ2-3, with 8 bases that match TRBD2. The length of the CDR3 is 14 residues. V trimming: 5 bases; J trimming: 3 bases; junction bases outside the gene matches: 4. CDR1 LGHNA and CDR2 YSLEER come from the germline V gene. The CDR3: CASSNGRGTDTQYF. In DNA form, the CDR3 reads TGCGCCAGCAGCAACGGGAGGGGTACAGATACGCAGTATTTT.

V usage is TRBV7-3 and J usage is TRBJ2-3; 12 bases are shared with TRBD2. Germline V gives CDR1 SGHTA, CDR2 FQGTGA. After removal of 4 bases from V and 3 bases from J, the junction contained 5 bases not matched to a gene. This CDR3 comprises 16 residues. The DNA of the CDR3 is TGTGCCAGCAGCTATCTAGCGGGAGGGAAAACAGATACGCAGTATTTT. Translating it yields CASSYLAGGKTDTQYF.

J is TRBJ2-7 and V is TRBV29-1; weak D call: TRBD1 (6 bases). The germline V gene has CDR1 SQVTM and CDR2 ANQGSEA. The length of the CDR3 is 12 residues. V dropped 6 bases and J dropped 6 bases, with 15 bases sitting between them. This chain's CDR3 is CSVGTGLAEQYF. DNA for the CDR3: TGCAGCGTCGGAACAGGGTTGGCCGAGCAGTACTTC.

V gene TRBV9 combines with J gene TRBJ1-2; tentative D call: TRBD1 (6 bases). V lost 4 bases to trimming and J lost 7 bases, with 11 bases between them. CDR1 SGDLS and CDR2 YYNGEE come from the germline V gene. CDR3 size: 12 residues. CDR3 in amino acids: CASSITGSGYTF. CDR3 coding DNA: TGTGCCAGCAGCATTACAGGGAGTGGCTACACCTTC.

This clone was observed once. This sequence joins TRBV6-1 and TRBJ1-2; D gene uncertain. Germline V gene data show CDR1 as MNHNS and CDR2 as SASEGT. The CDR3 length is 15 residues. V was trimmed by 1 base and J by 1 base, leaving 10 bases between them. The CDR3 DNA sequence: TGTGCCAGCAGTGAAGAGTACTTCGGTAACTATGGCTACACCTTC. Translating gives CASSEEYFGNYGYTF.